This is a list of T cell receptor beta chains from one sample in a study of human T cells and chemical hapten exposure. TCRdb ran MiXCR on the 5' RACE reads and lists one entry per CDR3 protein. The repertoire includes around 82,000 distinct CDR3 sequences, more than 7% of them detected once, and 2% to 2.5% sits in the top ten. All receptors derive from a male donor in good health. CDR3s include the opening cysteine and the closing phenylalanine or tryptophan. The order of the fields is clone size, J gene, V gene, D gene, CDR3 DNA, CDR3 protein. A D gene is named only where the DNA matches it firmly. Where a row states a size, it is once, few, many or the class of an expanded clone; other rows omit it.

many | TRBJ2-3 | TRBV12-5 | TRBD2 | TGTGCTAGTGTTCCAGCGGGAATCGGGACAGATACGCAGTATTTT | CASVPAGIGTDTQYF
- | TRBJ1-1 | TRBV27 | TRBD1 | TGTGCCAGCAGTCTAACCGGGACAGGGGCCACTGAAGCTTTCTTT | CASSLTGTGATEAFF
few | TRBJ2-3 | TRBV28 | - | TGTGCCAGCACTCTCAGGGTCCCAGATACGCAGTATTTT | CASTLRVPDTQYF
many | TRBJ2-1 | TRBV6-5 | - | TGTGCCAGCAGCCCCGGAGGAGAGTCCAATGAGCAGTTCTTC | CASSPGGESNEQFF
many | TRBJ1-4 | TRBV2 | - | TGTGCCAGCAGTGAGGGCCGTCAGCCAACTAATGAAAAACTGTTTTTT | CASSEGRQPTNEKLFF
few | TRBJ1-5 | TRBV12-3/TRBV12-4 | - | TGTGCCAGCAGTTTAGAATGGGGGCTCGGCAATCAGCCCCAGCATTTT | CASSLEWGLGNQPQHF
- | TRBJ2-7 | TRBV7-2 | TRBD1 | TGTGCCAGCAGCTTTGGGACAGGCCTCTACGAGCAGTACTTC | CASSFGTGLYEQYF
many | TRBJ1-5 | TRBV7-8 | TRBD1 | TGTGCCAGCAGACACCGGGACAGGAATCAGCCCCAGCATTTT | CASRHRDRNQPQHF
many | TRBJ2-7 | TRBV12-3/TRBV12-4 | TRBD1 | TGTGCCAGCAGGCCGGGACAGGGGATCTACGAGCAGTACTTC | CASRPGQGIYEQYF
- | TRBJ1-1 | TRBV5-6 | - | TGTGCCAGCAGCTTGGGTGGAGGCCCAGGCACTGAAGCTTTCTTT | CASSLGGGPGTEAFF
- | TRBJ2-3 | TRBV20-1 | - | TGCAGTGCTAGCGGGGGCCTCACAGATACGCAGTATTTT | CSASGGLTDTQYF
few | TRBJ2-1 | TRBV28 | - | TGTGCCAGCAGCTGGACCCTTGGTTCCCTGGAGAATGAGCAGTTCTTC | CASSWTLGSLENEQFF
- | TRBJ2-2 | TRBV2 | TRBD2 | TGTGCCGGAAGCGGGGGGCCCAACACCGGGGAGCTGTTTTTT | CAGSGGPNTGELFF
- | TRBJ1-5 | TRBV12-5 | - | TGTGCTAGTGGTTTTGGCAACTCACATCAGCCCCAGCATTTT | CASGFGNSHQPQHF
many | TRBJ2-3 | TRBV29-1 | TRBD2 | TGCAGCGTTGTTGGGGCCCGTCGGGGGGGCACAGATACGCAGTATTTT | CSVVGARRGGTDTQYF
- | TRBJ1-5 | TRBV12-3/TRBV12-4 | - | TGTGCCAGCAGTGTCTCGGCAGGGGCCATAAATCAGCCCCAGCATTTT | CASSVSAGAINQPQHF
many | TRBJ2-7 | TRBV15 | - | TGTGCCACCAGCAGAGATAAGGGAAGTTACGAGCAGTACTTC | CATSRDKGSYEQYF
many | TRBJ1-1 | TRBV27 | - | TGTGCCAGCAGTTCTAACACGGTAAACACTGAAGCTTTCTTT | CASSSNTVNTEAFF
few | TRBJ2-2 | TRBV5-3 | - | TGTGCCAGCAGCTGGAGGGATGGGGAGCTGTTTTTT | CASSWRDGELFF
- | TRBJ2-7 | TRBV5-1 | - | TGCGCCAGCAGCTTGGCCAGAGGTTCCACCGAGCAGTACTTC | CASSLARGSTEQYF
many | TRBJ2-3 | TRBV4-1 | TRBD1 | TGCGCCAGCAGCCAAGATCATCAGGGGACAGCCCTCACAGATACGCAGTATTTT | CASSQDHQGTALTDTQYF
many | TRBJ2-1 | TRBV25-1 | - | TGTGCCAGCAGTGAATATGAGGGAGGTTACAATGAGCAGTTCTTC | CASSEYEGGYNEQFF
many | TRBJ1-4 | TRBV4-3 | - | TGCGCCAGCAGCCAAGACGGGGAGAGCTGGCTAGACACGGGCCCTGCAACTAATGAAAAACTGTTTTTT | CASSQDGESWLDTGPATNEKLFF
- | TRBJ1-4 | TRBV7-9 | - | TGTGCCAGCAGCAAGCGAATGGGAGCAACTAATGAAAAACTGTTTTTT | CASSKRMGATNEKLFF
many | TRBJ1-4 | TRBV7-2 | TRBD1 | TGTGCCAGCAGCCTAGGACAGGGCACAACTAATGAAAAACTGTTTTTT | CASSLGQGTTNEKLFF
many | TRBJ1-5 | TRBV18 | - | TGTGCCAGCTCACTCGGAGACAGCGGCAATCAGCCCCAGCATTTT | CASSLGDSGNQPQHF
many | TRBJ2-7 | TRBV27 | - | TGTGCCAGCAGTTTAAATACAGCCGCCGTCTACGAGCAGTACTTC | CASSLNTAAVYEQYF
few | TRBJ2-5 | TRBV3-1 | TRBD2 | TGTGCCAGCAGCTCCGGGACTAGCGGGGGGGAGACCCAGTACTTC | CASSSGTSGGETQYF
- | TRBJ2-1 | TRBV7-9 | - | TGTGCCAGCAGCTTAGACGAGGCCTACAATGAGCAGTTCTTC | CASSLDEAYNEQFF
many | TRBJ1-1 | TRBV6-6 | - | TGTGCCAGCAGTTACCCCCTCGCGAACACTGAAGCTTTCTTT | CASSYPLANTEAFF
few | TRBJ1-5 | TRBV2 | - | TGTGCCAGCAGTGAGCCCAGTAGCAATCAGCCCCAGCATTTT | CASSEPSSNQPQHF
many | TRBJ2-7 | TRBV14 | TRBD2 | TGTGCCAGCAGCGCCGGGACTAGCGTCTCCTACGAGCAGTACTTC | CASSAGTSVSYEQYF
- | TRBJ1-1 | TRBV6-5 | - | TGTGCCAGCACTGAAGGGACGGGGAGGACTGAAGCTTTCTTT | CASTEGTGRTEAFF
few | TRBJ2-2 | TRBV5-1 | TRBD1 | TGCGCCAGCAGCTCGCGGACAGGGACGGCCGGGGAGCTGTTTTTT | CASSSRTGTAGELFF
- | TRBJ2-7 | TRBV15 | TRBD2 | TGTGCCACCAGCAGTGAGTTATCGGGGGGTAGTCCCTACGAGCAGTACTTC | CATSSELSGGSPYEQYF
- | TRBJ1-5 | TRBV12-3/TRBV12-4 | - | TGTGCCAGCAGCGCTATACAGGGAGGCCAGCCCCAGCATTTT | CASSAIQGGQPQHF
- | TRBJ2-7 | TRBV7-8 | TRBD2 | TGTGCCAGCAGCCCCCGGACTAGCGGGAGTCGTGAGCAGTACTTC | CASSPRTSGSREQYF
few | TRBJ2-1 | TRBV2 | - | TGTGCCAGCAGTGACACTTCGAGGGACCCTAGCGTTTTCTACAATGAGCAGTTCTTC | CASSDTSRDPSVFYNEQFF
few | TRBJ2-1 | TRBV4-1 | - | TGCGCCAGCAGCCACGTATACGGTGAGCAGTTCTTC | CASSHVYGEQFF
few | TRBJ1-1 | TRBV11-2 | - | TGTGCCAGCAGCTTAGGGGTTTCTGAAGCTTTCTTT | CASSLGVSEAFF
many | TRBJ2-6 | TRBV7-2 | - | TGTGCCAGCAGCCGGTGGGTCTCTGGGGCCAACGTCCTGACTTTC | CASSRWVSGANVLTF
many | TRBJ1-5 | TRBV6-6 | TRBD1 | TGTGCCAGCGTAGGACAGGGCATCAATCAGCCCCAGCATTTT | CASVGQGINQPQHF
few | TRBJ1-1 | TRBV20-1 | - | TGCAGTGCCCTGAGAAAGACATTGGGGAACACTGAAGCTTTCTTT | CSALRKTLGNTEAFF
- | TRBJ1-1 | TRBV29-1 | - | TGCAGCGTTCGAGGGGTGTTGAACACTGAAGCTTTCTTT | CSVRGVLNTEAFF
many | TRBJ1-5 | TRBV13 | TRBD1 | TGTGCCAGCAGCCGAGGACAGGGCGGAACCCAGCATTTT | CASSRGQGGTQHF
many | TRBJ2-3 | TRBV5-5 | - | TGTGCCAGCAGCTGGACGGTCCCAGATACGCAGTATTTT | CASSWTVPDTQYF
many | TRBJ2-3 | TRBV15 | TRBD1 | TGTGCCACCAGGCCGGGGACAGGAGCCACAGATACGCAGTATTTT | CATRPGTGATDTQYF
many | TRBJ1-1 | TRBV29-1 | - | TGCAGCGTGAGACCAATGGCGGACACTGAAGCTTTCTTT | CSVRPMADTEAFF
- | TRBJ1-2 | TRBV12-3/TRBV12-4 | - | TGTGCCAGCAGTTTAGCCGCAGGGCTTTATGGCTACACCTTC | CASSLAAGLYGYTF
- | TRBJ2-5 | TRBV5-5 | TRBD2 | TGTGCCAGCAGGGCCGGGGCTAGCGGGAGGGAAGAGACCCAGTACTTC | CASRAGASGREETQYF
few | TRBJ2-7 | TRBV5-6 | TRBD2 | TGTGCCAGCAGCCGCAGGCTAGCGGGCACCTACGAGCAGTACTTC | CASSRRLAGTYEQYF
- | TRBJ1-2 | TRBV18 | - | TGTGCCAGCTCACCACGACGGGAGAACTATGGCTACACCTTC | CASSPRRENYGYTF
- | TRBJ1-5 | TRBV7-2 | TRBD1 | TGTGCCAGCAGCCCAGGGACAGGGGGGAGTCAGCACCAGCATTTT | CASSPGTGGSQHQHF
few | TRBJ1-4 | TRBV27 | - | TGTGCCAGCAGTCCCATTGGGGCTAATGAAAAACTGTTTTTT | CASSPIGANEKLFF
many | TRBJ1-1 | TRBV6-6 | - | TGTGCCAGCAGTTACAGAGGGACCGGAGCCACTGAAGCTTTCTTT | CASSYRGTGATEAFF
many | TRBJ2-7 | TRBV7-2 | TRBD2 | TGTGCCAGCAGCTTAGTGCTAGCGGGAGTTCCCACGGCTCCGCAGTACTTC | CASSLVLAGVPTAPQYF
few | TRBJ1-3 | TRBV29-1 | - | TGCAGCGTTGAAGATGGGACGGCCTCTGGAAACACCATATATTTT | CSVEDGTASGNTIYF
many | TRBJ2-5 | TRBV5-1 | TRBD2 | TGCGCCAGCAGCTTGGCCGGTAGCGGGAGGAGTTTAGAGACCCAGTACTTC | CASSLAGSGRSLETQYF
- | TRBJ1-1 | TRBV12-3/TRBV12-4 | - | TGTGCCAGCAATCTCCAGGGTTTTCTCGGTGAAGCTTTCTTT | CASNLQGFLGEAFF